A selection of T cell receptor beta chains follows, all from one sample in a study of cytomegalovirus exposure and HLA in healthy donors. This table comes from immunoSEQ multiplex PCR, and its TCRdb copy is limited to in-frame clones, with some not included. The table lists about 50,000 clones, with roughly an eighth in the top ten. Material for sequencing was PBMCs. Every receptor here comes from an older woman in good health and CMV-seropositive. The CDR3 runs from the conserved cysteine through the conserved F or W. The order of the fields is J gene, V gene, D gene, CDR3 protein, CDR3 DNA. A D gene is named only where the DNA matches it firmly.

j_gene: TRBJ2-5; v_gene: TRBV2; d_gene: TRBD1; CDR3aa: CASSPQGAGETQYF; CDR3nt: TGTGCCAGCAGTCCTCAGGGGGCGGGAGAGACCCAGTACTTC
j_gene: TRBJ2-7; v_gene: TRBV7-6; d_gene: -; CDR3aa: CASSLLQGYEQYF; CDR3nt: TGTGCCAGCAGCTTGCTCCAGGGCTACGAGCAGTACTTC
j_gene: TRBJ1-4; v_gene: TRBV18; d_gene: -; CDR3aa: CASSIQVNEKLFF; CDR3nt: TGTGCCAGCTCGATACAGGTTAATGAAAAACTGTTTTTT
j_gene: TRBJ2-1; v_gene: TRBV4-3; d_gene: TRBD1; CDR3aa: CASSQATGQGLNEQFF; CDR3nt: TGCGCCAGCAGCCAGGCAACTGGACAGGGTCTCAATGAGCAGTTCTTC
j_gene: TRBJ2-7; v_gene: TRBV5-6; d_gene: -; CDR3aa: CASSLANAQGGRLGQYF; CDR3nt: TGTGCCAGCAGCTTGGCGAACGCCCAAGGGGGACGGCTCGGGCAGTACTTC
j_gene: TRBJ1-2; v_gene: TRBV5-6; d_gene: TRBD1; CDR3aa: CASSSDRGYTF; CDR3nt: TGTGCCAGCAGCTCGGACAGGGGCTACACCTTC
j_gene: TRBJ2-1; v_gene: TRBV7-7; d_gene: -; CDR3aa: CASSLAAGTDNEQFF; CDR3nt: TGTGCTAGCAGCTTAGCGGCCGGGACAGACAATGAGCAGTTCTTC
j_gene: TRBJ2-5; v_gene: TRBV7-9; d_gene: -; CDR3aa: CASSEGAGGQETQYF; CDR3nt: TGTGCCAGCAGCGAGGGGGCGGGGGGCCAAGAGACCCAGTACTTC
j_gene: TRBJ1-1; v_gene: TRBV5-1; d_gene: TRBD1; CDR3aa: CASSLIGQGPNTEAFF; CDR3nt: TGCGCCAGCAGCTTGATAGGACAGGGTCCGAACACTGAAGCTTTCTTT
j_gene: TRBJ2-7; v_gene: TRBV15; d_gene: -; CDR3aa: CATSRGGSSYEQYF; CDR3nt: TGTGCCACCAGCAGAGGCGGCAGCTCCTACGAGCAGTACTTC
j_gene: TRBJ2-7; v_gene: TRBV15; d_gene: -; CDR3aa: CATSRDRGIAYEQYF; CDR3nt: TGTGCCACCAGCAGAGATCGAGGCATCGCCTACGAGCAGTACTTC
j_gene: TRBJ1-5; v_gene: TRBV4-1; d_gene: -; CDR3aa: CASSLSGTQSNQHQHF; CDR3nt: TGCGCCAGCAGCCTGTCGGGGACTCAGAGCAATCAGCACCAGCATTTT
j_gene: TRBJ1-6; v_gene: TRBV6-5; d_gene: -; CDR3aa: CASSSTGSPLHF; CDR3nt: TGTGCCAGCAGTTCGACTGGGTCACCCCTACACTTT
j_gene: TRBJ2-1; v_gene: TRBV5-6; d_gene: -; CDR3aa: CASSLLGEHSSDNEQFF; CDR3nt: TGTGCCAGCAGCTTACTCGGGGAACATTCCTCCGACAATGAGCAGTTCTTC
j_gene: TRBJ2-7; v_gene: TRBV9; d_gene: TRBD2; CDR3aa: CASSVGTSGAFYEQYF; CDR3nt: TGTGCCAGCAGCGTAGGGACTAGCGGGGCCTTCTACGAGCAGTACTTC
j_gene: TRBJ2-3; v_gene: TRBV19; d_gene: -; CDR3aa: CASSLRGFTDTQYF; CDR3nt: TGTGCCAGTAGTCTCCGCGGTTTTACAGATACGCAGTATTTT
j_gene: TRBJ2-7; v_gene: TRBV4-3; d_gene: -; CDR3aa: CASSQEGGDEQYF; CDR3nt: TGCGCCAGCAGCCAAGAAGGAGGGGACGAGCAGTACTTC
j_gene: TRBJ2-2; v_gene: TRBV4-3; d_gene: -; CDR3aa: CASSHGYREGTGELFF; CDR3nt: TGCGCCAGCAGCCATGGCTACAGGGAGGGCACCGGGGAGCTGTTTTTT
j_gene: TRBJ2-5; v_gene: TRBV6-5; d_gene: TRBD1; CDR3aa: CASRPPGQGRGTQYF; CDR3nt: TGTGCCAGCAGGCCGCCGGGACAGGGCCGAGGGACCCAGTACTTC
j_gene: TRBJ2-7; v_gene: TRBV7-9; d_gene: -; CDR3aa: CASSTGPSQGAYEQYF; CDR3nt: TGTGCCAGCAGCACCGGGCCCAGTCAGGGCGCCTACGAGCAGTACTTC
j_gene: TRBJ2-1; v_gene: TRBV19; d_gene: -; CDR3aa: CASSIGPGVQFF; CDR3nt: TGTGCCAGTAGTATAGGCCCCGGAGTACAGTTCTTC
j_gene: TRBJ1-3; v_gene: TRBV29-1; d_gene: -; CDR3aa: CSALKGNTIYF; CDR3nt: TGCAGCGCTTTAAAGGGGAACACCATATATTTT
j_gene: TRBJ1-6; v_gene: TRBV9; d_gene: -; CDR3aa: CASSLFSSYNSPLHF; CDR3nt: TGTGCCAGCAGTCTTTTTAGCTCCTATAATTCACCCCTCCACTTT
j_gene: TRBJ1-1; v_gene: TRBV7-9; d_gene: -; CDR3aa: CASRLARGEAFF; CDR3nt: TGTGCCAGCAGATTAGCCCGGGGAGAAGCTTTCTTT
j_gene: TRBJ2-5; v_gene: TRBV13; d_gene: TRBD1; CDR3aa: CASSLWGTVQETQYF; CDR3nt: TGTGCCAGCAGCTTATGGGGGACAGTTCAAGAGACCCAGTACTTC
j_gene: TRBJ1-2; v_gene: TRBV15; d_gene: TRBD1; CDR3aa: CATSITGDDYGYTF; CDR3nt: TGTGCCACCAGCATTACAGGGGATGACTATGGCTACACCTTC
j_gene: TRBJ2-3; v_gene: TRBV7-2; d_gene: TRBD2; CDR3aa: CASSPRQRGETDTQYF; CDR3nt: TGTGCCAGCAGCCCGAGGCAGCGGGGGGAAACAGATACGCAGTATTTT
j_gene: TRBJ2-1; v_gene: TRBV9; d_gene: -; CDR3aa: CASSQTGSSYNEQFF; CDR3nt: TGTGCCAGCAGCCAAACAGGGAGCTCCTACAATGAGCAGTTCTTC
j_gene: TRBJ1-1; v_gene: TRBV5-1; d_gene: TRBD1; CDR3aa: CASSTKPRDREAFF; CDR3nt: TGCGCCAGCAGCACGAAACCGCGGGACAGGGAAGCTTTCTTT
j_gene: TRBJ1-4; v_gene: TRBV5-1; d_gene: -; CDR3aa: CASSILPGGVSATNEKLFF; CDR3nt: TGCGCCAGCAGCATCCTCCCCGGGGGGGTTAGCGCAACTAATGAAAAACTGTTTTTT
j_gene: TRBJ1-6; v_gene: TRBV12-5; d_gene: TRBD1; CDR3aa: CASGVGQGNSPLHF; CDR3nt: TGTGCTAGTGGTGTGGGACAGGGAAATTCACCCCTCCACTTT
j_gene: TRBJ2-2; v_gene: TRBV14; d_gene: -; CDR3aa: CASARGSSYTGELFF; CDR3nt: TGTGCCAGCGCTAGGGGATCGTCGTACACCGGGGAGCTGTTTTTT
j_gene: TRBJ2-1; v_gene: TRBV6-1; d_gene: -; CDR3aa: CASRPLSSYNEQFF; CDR3nt: TGTGCCAGCCGCCCCTTGAGCTCCTACAATGAGCAGTTCTTC
j_gene: TRBJ2-5; v_gene: TRBV20-1; d_gene: -; CDR3aa: CSARRETQYF; CDR3nt: TGCAGTGCTAGGAGGGAGACCCAGTACTTC
j_gene: TRBJ1-1; v_gene: TRBV1; d_gene: -; CDR3aa: CTTSGGGTEAFF; CDR3nt: TGCACCACAAGTGGGGGGGGCACTGAAGCTTTCTTT
j_gene: TRBJ2-7; v_gene: TRBV6-5; d_gene: TRBD1; CDR3aa: CASSWRQGGAAYEQYF; CDR3nt: TGTGCCAGCAGTTGGAGACAGGGTGGGGCCGCCTACGAGCAGTACTTC
j_gene: TRBJ1-1; v_gene: TRBV11-3; d_gene: -; CDR3aa: CASSSEGGTEAFF; CDR3nt: TGTGCCAGCAGCTCCGAGGGCGGCACTGAAGCTTTCTTT
j_gene: TRBJ2-5; v_gene: TRBV19; d_gene: -; CDR3aa: CASRGGSLQETQYF; CDR3nt: TGTGCCAGTAGAGGGGGATCACTTCAAGAGACCCAGTACTTC
j_gene: TRBJ2-7; v_gene: TRBV2; d_gene: -; CDR3aa: CASSETPVEQYF; CDR3nt: TGTGCCAGCAGTGAGACACCGGTGGAGCAGTACTTC
j_gene: TRBJ2-3; v_gene: TRBV5-1; d_gene: TRBD2; CDR3aa: CASSSEGLGTDTQYF; CDR3nt: TGCGCCAGCAGCTCTGAGGGACTAGGCACAGATACGCAGTATTTT
j_gene: TRBJ2-5; v_gene: TRBV5-1; d_gene: TRBD2; CDR3aa: CASSLSLAGGETQYF; CDR3nt: TGCGCCAGCAGCTTGAGTTTAGCGGGGGGGGAGACCCAGTACTTC
j_gene: TRBJ2-6; v_gene: TRBV19; d_gene: TRBD1; CDR3aa: CASGQAGANVLTF; CDR3nt: TGTGCCAGTGGACAGGCTGGGGCCAACGTCCTGACTTTC
j_gene: TRBJ1-1; v_gene: TRBV10-1; d_gene: -; CDR3aa: CASQTGNTEAFF; CDR3nt: TGCGCCAGCCAAACAGGGAACACTGAAGCTTTCTTT
j_gene: TRBJ1-2; v_gene: TRBV7-2; d_gene: TRBD1; CDR3aa: CASSTYRGDSYGYTF; CDR3nt: TGTGCCAGCAGCACCTACAGGGGCGATAGCTATGGCTACACCTTC
j_gene: TRBJ2-7; v_gene: TRBV15; d_gene: -; CDR3aa: CATSRERAGQAAYEQYF; CDR3nt: TGTGCCACCAGCAGAGAAAGGGCGGGCCAAGCCGCCTACGAGCAGTACTTC